This is a list of T cell receptor beta chains from one sample in a study of blood T cell repertoires in COVID-19. Method: immunoSEQ multiplex PCR; TCRdb's copy keeps in-frame clones and lacks some. Of roughly 570,000 clones listed, around 90% are singletons. Material for sequencing was peripheral blood. The receptors stem from a woman aged 45-60 years with COVID-19, enrolled during active disease. Each CDR3 is given with its conserved first and last residue. Fields, in order: D gene, V gene, clone size, J gene, CDR3 DNA, CDR3 protein. A D gene is named only where the DNA matches it firmly. Rows may omit the clone size; those that give it use once, few, many or a size class.

-	TRBV6-5	-	TRBJ1-1	TGTGCCAGCAGTTACTCTCGCGCGAACACTGAAGCTTTCTTT	CASSYSRANTEAFF
-	TRBV24-1	-	TRBJ2-5	TGTGCCACCAGTGATTTGAACAGCCCCGAGACCCAGTACTTC	CATSDLNSPETQYF
-	TRBV3-1/TRBV3-2	-	TRBJ1-1	TGTGCCAGCAGCCAAGATATGGCCCGGCGGGGGAAAGGCACTGAAGCTTTCTTT	CASSQDMARRGKGTEAFF
TRBD1	TRBV3-1/TRBV3-2	-	TRBJ1-2	TGTGCCAGCAGTAAAAGGAAGGGGGCGGACTATGGCTACACCTTC	CASSKRKGADYGYTF
-	TRBV4-2	-	TRBJ1-6	TGTGCCAGCAGCCTGGCTCACAGGGATTGGAATTCACCCCTCCACTTT	CASSLAHRDWNSPLHF
TRBD1	TRBV4-1	once	TRBJ2-3	TGCGCCAGCAGCCAAAGGACAGGGGGCACAGATACGCAGTATTTT	CASSQRTGGTDTQYF
TRBD1	TRBV5-1	once	TRBJ1-3	TGCGCCAGCAGCTCCCGACAGGGTCTCGTTTCTGGAAACACCATATATTTT	CASSSRQGLVSGNTIYF
-	TRBV5-1	-	TRBJ1-2	TGCGCCAGCAGCTCGTACACAGGGATAGAGGGCTACACCTTC	CASSSYTGIEGYTF
-	TRBV30	-	TRBJ1-2	TGTGCCTGGAGTCCCCGGGGAAACTATGGCTACACCTTC	CAWSPRGNYGYTF
TRBD1	TRBV6-5	-	TRBJ2-7	TGTGCCAGCAGCTCGGGACAGGGGTTCTACGAGCAGTACTTC	CASSSGQGFYEQYF
-	TRBV7-3	few	TRBJ2-1	TGTGCCAGCAGCCCCCCGGACATCTACAATGAGCAGTTCTTC	CASSPPDIYNEQFF
TRBD1	TRBV29-1	-	TRBJ2-5	TGCAGCGTTGCGGGACAGCAAGAGACCCAGTACTTC	CSVAGQQETQYF
-	TRBV6-1	-	TRBJ2-7	TGTGCCAGCAGTGAACAACTTTCTGGGCCCCACGAGCAGTACTTC	CASSEQLSGPHEQYF
TRBD1	TRBV10-2	-	TRBJ1-1	TGCGCCAGCACTGAAAGGACAGGGCCGAACACTGAAGCTTTCTTT	CASTERTGPNTEAFF
-	TRBV12-3/TRBV12-4	-	TRBJ1-2	TGTGCCAGCAGTTTAGCGCAAGGTCAGGCAGGGTACTTC	CASSLAQGQAGYF
TRBD1	TRBV10-3	once	TRBJ1-2	TGTGCCATCAGGGGGACAGGGGATGGCTACACCTTC	CAIRGTGDGYTF
-	TRBV30	-	TRBJ1-1	TGTGCCTGGAGTCCTCGGCGGGGGGCAGGCACTGAAGCTTTCTTT	CAWSPRRGAGTEAFF